This T cell receptor (beta chain) is drawn from a study of identical twins. Points from the study as a whole: Within cord blood, abundant beta clonotypes carried fewer insertions, but memory repertoires showed no such trend.

The sample holds a few counts of this clonotype. Its antigen is as yet unknown. TCRdb reprocessed the 5' RACE reads with MiXCR, giving one entry per CDR3 protein. The table lists 1.5 million to 2 million distinct CDR3 sequences, about 30% of them singletons. The CDR3 has 13 amino acids. Germline CDR1 LGHNA, CDR2 YNFKEQ. The V segment lost 1 base and the J segment 8 bases; nucleotides outside the gene matches: 2. What was sequenced was cord blood. The origin of this receptor is a newborn girl in good health. The chain is built from TRBV4-2 and TRBJ1-2; 9 positions match TRBD1. The CDR3 region is CASSQGQGEGYTF. The DNA for the CDR3 is TGTGCCAGCAGCCAAGGACAGGGGGAAGGCTACACCTTC.